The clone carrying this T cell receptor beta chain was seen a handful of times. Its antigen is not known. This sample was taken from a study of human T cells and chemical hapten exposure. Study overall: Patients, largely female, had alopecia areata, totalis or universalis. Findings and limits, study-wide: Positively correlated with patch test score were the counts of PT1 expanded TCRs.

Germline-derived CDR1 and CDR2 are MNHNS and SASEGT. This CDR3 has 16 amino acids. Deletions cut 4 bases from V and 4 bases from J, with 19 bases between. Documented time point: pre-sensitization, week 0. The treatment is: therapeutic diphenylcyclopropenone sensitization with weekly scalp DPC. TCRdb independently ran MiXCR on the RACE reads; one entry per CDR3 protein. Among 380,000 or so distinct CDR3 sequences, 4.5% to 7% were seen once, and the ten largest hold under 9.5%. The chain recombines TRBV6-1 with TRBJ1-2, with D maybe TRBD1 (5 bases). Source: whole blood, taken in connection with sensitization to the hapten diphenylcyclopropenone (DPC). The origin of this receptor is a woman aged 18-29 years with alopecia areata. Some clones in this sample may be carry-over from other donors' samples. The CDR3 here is CASSARDSKTGYGYTF. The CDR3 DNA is TGTGCCAGCAGTGCCAGGGACTCTAAAACCGGCTATGGCTACACCTTC.